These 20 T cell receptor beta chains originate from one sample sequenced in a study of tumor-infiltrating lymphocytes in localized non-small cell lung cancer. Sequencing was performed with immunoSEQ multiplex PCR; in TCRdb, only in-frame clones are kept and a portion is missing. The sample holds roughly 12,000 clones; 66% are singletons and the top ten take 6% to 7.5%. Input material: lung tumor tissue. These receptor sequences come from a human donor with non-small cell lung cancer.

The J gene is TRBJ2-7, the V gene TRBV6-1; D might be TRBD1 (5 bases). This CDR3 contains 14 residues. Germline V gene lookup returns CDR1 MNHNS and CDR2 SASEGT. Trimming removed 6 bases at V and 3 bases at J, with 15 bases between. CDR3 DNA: TGTGCCAGCAGAGGGGCCATCCGGGTCTACGAGCAGTACTTC. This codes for CASRGAIRVYEQYF.

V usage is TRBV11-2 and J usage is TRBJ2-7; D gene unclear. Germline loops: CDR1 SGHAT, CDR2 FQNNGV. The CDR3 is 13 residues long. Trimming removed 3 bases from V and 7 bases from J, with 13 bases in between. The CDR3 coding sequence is TGTGCCAGCAGCTTGGAGATTCTGGGAGAGCAGTACTTC. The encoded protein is CASSLEILGEQYF. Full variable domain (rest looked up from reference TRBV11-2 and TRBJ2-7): EAGVAQSPRYKIIEKRQSVAFWCNPISGHATLYWYQQILGQGPKLLIQFQNNGVVDDSQLPKDRFSAERLKGVDSTLKIQPAKLEDSAVYLCASSLEILGEQYFGPGTRLTVT.

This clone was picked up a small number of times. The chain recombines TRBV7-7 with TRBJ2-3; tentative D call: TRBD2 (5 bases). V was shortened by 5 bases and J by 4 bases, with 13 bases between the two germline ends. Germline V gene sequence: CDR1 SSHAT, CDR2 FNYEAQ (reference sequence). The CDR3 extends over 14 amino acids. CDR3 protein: CASSPVEGSDTQYF. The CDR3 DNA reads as TGTGCCAGCAGCCCGGTAGAGGGTTCAGATACGCAGTATTTT.

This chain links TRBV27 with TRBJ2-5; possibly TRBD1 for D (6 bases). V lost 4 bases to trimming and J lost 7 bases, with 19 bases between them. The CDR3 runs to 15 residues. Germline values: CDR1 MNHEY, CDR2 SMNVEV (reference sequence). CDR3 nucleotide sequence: TGTGCCAGCAGTTCCGGGACACGGGGTATATGGACCCAGTACTTC. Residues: CASSSGTRGIWTQYF.

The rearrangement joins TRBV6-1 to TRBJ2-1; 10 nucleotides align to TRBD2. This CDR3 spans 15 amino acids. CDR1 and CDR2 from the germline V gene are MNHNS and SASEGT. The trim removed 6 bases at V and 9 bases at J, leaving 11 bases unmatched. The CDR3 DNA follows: TGTGCCAGCAGCTTCAGCGGGGGGGCAACCCCTGAGCAGTTCTTC. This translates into CASSFSGGATPEQFF.

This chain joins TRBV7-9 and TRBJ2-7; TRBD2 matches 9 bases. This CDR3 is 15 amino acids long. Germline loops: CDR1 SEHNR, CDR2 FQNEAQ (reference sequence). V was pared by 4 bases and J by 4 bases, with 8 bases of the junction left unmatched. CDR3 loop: CASSYPGLAAYEQYF. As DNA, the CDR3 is TGTGCCAGCAGCTATCCGGGACTAGCTGCATACGAGCAGTACTTC.

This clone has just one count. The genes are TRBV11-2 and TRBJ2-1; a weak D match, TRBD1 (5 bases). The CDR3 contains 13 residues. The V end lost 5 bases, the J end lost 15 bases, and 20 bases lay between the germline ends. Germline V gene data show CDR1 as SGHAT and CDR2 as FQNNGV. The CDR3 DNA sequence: TGTGCCAGCAGCACCTTCTACAGGTCTCACGCGTTCTTC. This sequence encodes CASSTFYRSHAFF.

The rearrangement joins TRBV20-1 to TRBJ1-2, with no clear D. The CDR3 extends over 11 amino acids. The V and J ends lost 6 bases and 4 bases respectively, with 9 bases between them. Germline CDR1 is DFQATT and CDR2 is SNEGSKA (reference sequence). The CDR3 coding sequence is TGCAGTGCCTTGGACGGCTATGGCTACACCTTC. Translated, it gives CSALDGYGYTF.

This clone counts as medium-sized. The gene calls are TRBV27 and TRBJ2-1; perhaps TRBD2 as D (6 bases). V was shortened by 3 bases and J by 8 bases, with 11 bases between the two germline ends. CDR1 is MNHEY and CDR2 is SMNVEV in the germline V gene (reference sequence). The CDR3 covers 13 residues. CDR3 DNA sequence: TGTGCCAGCAGTTTCCTGGAGGGTCATGAGCAGTTCTTC. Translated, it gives CASSFLEGHEQFF.

In DNA, the CDR3 is TGTGCCAGTGCTCGTTGGCGGGAGAGAGCCTACGAGCAGTACTTC. Its translation: CASARWRERAYEQYF. J is TRBJ2-7 and V is TRBV6-1, with TRBD2 matching 7 bases. With 9 bases clipped from V and 2 bases from J, the junction kept 13 bases outside the gene matches. This CDR3 region has 15 residues. Germline V lookup: CDR1 MNHNS, CDR2 SASEGT.

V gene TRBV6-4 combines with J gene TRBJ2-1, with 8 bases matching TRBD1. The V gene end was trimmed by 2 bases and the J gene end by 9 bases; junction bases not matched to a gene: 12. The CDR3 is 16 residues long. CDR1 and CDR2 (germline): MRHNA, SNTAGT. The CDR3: CASSDTDRAHTGEQFF. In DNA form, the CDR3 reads TGTGCCAGCAGTGACACGGACAGGGCCCATACGGGTGAGCAGTTCTTC.

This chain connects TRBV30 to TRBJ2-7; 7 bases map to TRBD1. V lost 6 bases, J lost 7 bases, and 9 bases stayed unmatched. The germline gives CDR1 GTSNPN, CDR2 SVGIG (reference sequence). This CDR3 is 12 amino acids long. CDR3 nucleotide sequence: TGTGCCTGTTCCGGGACAGCGTATGAGCAGTACTTC. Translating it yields CACSGTAYEQYF.

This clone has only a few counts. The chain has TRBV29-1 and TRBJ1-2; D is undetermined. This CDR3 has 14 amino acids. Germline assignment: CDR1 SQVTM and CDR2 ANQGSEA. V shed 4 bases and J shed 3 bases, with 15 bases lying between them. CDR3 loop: CSVVFPGSDYGYTF. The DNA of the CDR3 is TGCAGCGTTGTATTCCCCGGCAGCGACTATGGCTACACCTTC.

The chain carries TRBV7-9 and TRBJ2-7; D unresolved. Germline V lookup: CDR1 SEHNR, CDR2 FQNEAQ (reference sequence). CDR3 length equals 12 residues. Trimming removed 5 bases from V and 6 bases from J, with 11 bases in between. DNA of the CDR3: TGTGCCAGCAGCCCCCACCCCCTCGAGCAGTACTTC. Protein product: CASSPHPLEQYF.

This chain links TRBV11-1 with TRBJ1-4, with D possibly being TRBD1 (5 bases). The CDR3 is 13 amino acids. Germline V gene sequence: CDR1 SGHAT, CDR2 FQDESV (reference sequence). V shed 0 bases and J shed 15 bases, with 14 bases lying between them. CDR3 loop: CASSLAEGSRLFF. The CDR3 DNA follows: TGTGCCAGCAGCTTAGCCGAGGGGAGCCGATTGTTTTTT.

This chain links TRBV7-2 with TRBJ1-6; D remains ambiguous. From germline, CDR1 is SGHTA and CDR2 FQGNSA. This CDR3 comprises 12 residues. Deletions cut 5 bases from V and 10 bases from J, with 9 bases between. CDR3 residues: CASSPAGSPLHF. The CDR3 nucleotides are TGTGCCAGCAGCCCAGCCGGGTCACCCCTCCACTTT.

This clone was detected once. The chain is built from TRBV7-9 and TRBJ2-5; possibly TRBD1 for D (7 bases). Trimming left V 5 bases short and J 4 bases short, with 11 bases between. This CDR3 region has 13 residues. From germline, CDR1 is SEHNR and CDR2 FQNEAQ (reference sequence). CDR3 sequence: CASSQQGGETQYF. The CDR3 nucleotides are TGTGCCAGCAGCCAGCAGGGGGGAGAGACCCAGTACTTC.

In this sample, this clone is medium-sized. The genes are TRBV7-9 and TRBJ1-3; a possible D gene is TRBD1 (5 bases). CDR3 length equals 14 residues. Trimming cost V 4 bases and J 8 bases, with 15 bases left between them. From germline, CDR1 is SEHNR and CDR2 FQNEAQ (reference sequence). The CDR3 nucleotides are TGTGCCAGCAGCTATTTGACAGCAGCGGACACCATATATTTT. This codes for CASSYLTAADTIYF. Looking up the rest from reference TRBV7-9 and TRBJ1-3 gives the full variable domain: DTGVSQNPRHKITKRGQNVTFRCDPISEHNRLYWYRQTLGQGPEFLTYFQNEAQLEKSRLLSDRFSAERPKGSFSTLEIQRTEQGDSAMYLCASSYLTAADTIYFGEGSWLTVV.

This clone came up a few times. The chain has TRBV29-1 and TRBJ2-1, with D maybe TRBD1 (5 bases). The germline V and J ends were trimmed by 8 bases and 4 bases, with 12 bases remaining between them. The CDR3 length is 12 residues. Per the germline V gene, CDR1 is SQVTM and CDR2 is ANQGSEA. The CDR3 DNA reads TGCAGCTTCCTCAGGGTTTACAATGAGCAGTTCTTC. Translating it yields CSFLRVYNEQFF.

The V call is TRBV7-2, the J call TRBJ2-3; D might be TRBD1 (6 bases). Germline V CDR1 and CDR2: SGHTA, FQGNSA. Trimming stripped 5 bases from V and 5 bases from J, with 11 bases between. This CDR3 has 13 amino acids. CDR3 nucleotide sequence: TGTGCCAGCAGCACAGGGATCTTAGATACGCAGTATTTT. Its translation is CASSTGILDTQYF.